This TCR beta chain was identified in a study of T cells in placental villitis. Regarding the complete study: The study tested an allograft-versus-infection hypothesis by comparing placental TCR-beta repertoires in villitis of unknown etiology, unaffected controls matched for gestational age, and infectious villitis. Broad study findings and their caveats: Clonality was higher in villitis of unknown etiology placentae than in controls (median approximately 0.05 versus 0.006, p=0.0025), a result indicating clonal expansion. Small amounts of decidua were contained in the paraffin blocks, so some of the captured T cells, especially in controls, may have been decidual rather than villous infiltrates. CMV-specific clone frequencies were higher in infectious CMV cases than in villitis of unknown etiology (approximately 0.011 vs 0.001), and the villitis of unknown etiology frequencies did not differ from those of controls. Expanded clones in villitis of unknown etiology were found to be largely private to each placenta, suggesting the absence of a single initiating antigen. Sequencing bulk tissue could not tell helper, regulatory or cytotoxic T cells apart, could not separate maternal from fetal T cells, and left out gamma-delta receptors.

Remarks on this clone: Its antigen specificity is not known. No per-base quality is available; no much larger clone lies one base away.

The germline V gene specifies ENHRY as CDR1 and SYGVKD as CDR2. V is cut back by 2 bases and J by 5 bases, with 2 bases in the junction unmatched. CDR3 length: 13 amino acids, cysteine to phenylalanine. Just CDR3 DNA is preserved here, 39 bases in frame from base 1. Around ten placentae carried a pathological diagnosis of high-grade villitis of unknown etiology, selected using the Amsterdam Criteria. Significantly higher gravidity and parity and more prior miscarriages were observed in mothers with villitis of unknown etiology than in the control and infectious villitis groups. After delivery, the placentae were collected and evaluated both grossly and histologically, and only then was archival tissue selected. Five 10-micron scrolls were cut from each FFPE block, and DNA was isolated using the AllPrep DNA/RNA FFPE Tissue kit. DNA concentration and purity were evaluated by NanoDrop, whereas RNA quality was assessed on a Bioanalyzer.

Amplification of TCR-beta CDR3 regions from genomic DNA was performed with the immunoSEQ v4 bias-controlled multiplex PCR assay, which was run blinded to group allocation. To estimate the quantities of nucleated cells and T cells in each sample, reference gene primers were added alongside the TCR-beta primers. Sequencing of the libraries was performed on an Illumina MiSeq with a 100-cycle paired-end protocol. As for the original processing: Diversity and richness were calculated in immunoSEQ Analyzer software, with richness determined by iChao1 and clonality derived from Pielou evenness and Shannon diversity (0-1, with higher values meaning less diverse). Using confidence 3 and substitution 2, CDR3 amino acid sequences together with their V/J genes were queried against VDJdb for CMV, EBV and influenza A specificities. TCR-beta amino acid clonotype overlap between villitis of unknown etiology, infectious villitis and control repertoires was assessed with the Morisita-Horn index. Here the immuneACCESS table is served through TCRdb, limited to in-frame sequences with V and J called. Missing clones are a known gap in these copies; in checked studies unresolved V genes cover under half, and the rest lacks a known reason. Clone size and the V and J calls come from that table; the DNA yielded D and trimming. The table for this sample lists about 1,500 clones; over 60% of them were counted only once. The leading ten clones occupy around 13% of the sample.

The TCR comes from a human patient with villitis of unknown etiology; the placental T cells may come from both mother and fetus. Here the chain combines TRBV10-3 and TRBJ2-5; 7 bases in the junction line up with TRBD1. Source material: placental tissue containing maternal and fetal cells. The DNA sequence is TGTGCCATCAGTGAGACAGGGGTGGAGACCCAGTACTTC. It specifies CAISETGVETQYF.